These 18 T cell receptor beta chains originate from one sample sequenced in a study of identical twins. TCRdb re-called the 5' RACE reads with MiXCR, one entry per CDR3 protein. The top ten hold 1.5% to 2% of the sample, which has roughly 710,000 distinct CDR3 sequences, 6% to 6.5% seen once. The source material was naive T cells sorted from blood. The source of these receptors is a man in his late teens or twenties in good health.

The chain has TRBV30 and TRBJ2-5; TRBD2 aligns across 8 bases. CDR1 is GTSNPN and CDR2 is SVGIG in the germline V gene (reference sequence). J gave up 2 bases and V 0 bases, and 5 bases lay outside the gene matches. The CDR3 is made up of 15 amino acids. CDR3 DNA sequence: TGTGCCTGGAGTGTATTAGCGGGAAGACAAGAGACCCAGTACTTC. Translating it yields CAWSVLAGRQETQYF. Full variable domain (missing parts from reference TRBV30 and TRBJ2-5): SQTIHQWPATLVQPVGSPLSLECTVEGTSNPNLYWYRQAAGRGLQLLFYSVGIGQISSEVPQNLSASRPQDRQFILSSKKLLLSDSGFYLCAWSVLAGRQETQYFGPGTRLLVL.

The V call is TRBV7-3, the J call TRBJ2-2; 14 bases match TRBD2. Germline V CDR1 and CDR2: SGHTA, FQGTGA. CDR3 length: 18 amino acids. Losses at the gene ends were 5 bases for V and 7 bases for J; bases not matched to a gene: 12. The CDR3 nucleotides are TGTGCCAGCAGCCCTGAGACTAGCGGGAGGGCTCGGGACGGGGAGCTGTTTTTT. As protein: CASSPETSGRARDGELFF.

This clonotype was seen ten or more times. V usage is TRBV7-8 and J usage is TRBJ2-7; 9 bases are a match to TRBD1. Germline-derived CDR1 and CDR2 are SGHVS and FQNEAQ. This CDR3 comprises 15 residues. The V segment lost 6 bases and the J segment 6 bases; nucleotides outside the gene matches: 12. This CDR3 is CASSSGTGSGAEQYV. The CDR3 DNA sequence: TGTGCCAGCAGTTCGGGGACAGGGTCGGGCGCCGAGCAGTACGTC.

At least ten counts were recorded for this clonotype. The chain carries TRBV11-2 and TRBJ2-1; maybe TRBD1 (6 bases). CDR3 length: 18 amino acids. CDR1 and CDR2 from the germline V gene are SGHAT and FQNNGV. V lost 0 bases, J lost 0 bases, and 15 bases lay in between. The CDR3 loop reads CASSLDLSGTSSYNEQFF. CDR3 DNA: TGTGCCAGCAGCTTAGACCTATCCGGGACAAGCTCCTACAATGAGCAGTTCTTC.

The chain uses TRBV12-3 or TRBV12-4 and TRBJ2-1, with TRBD2 matching 9 bases. This CDR3 contains 14 residues. Germline trimming cut 8 bases from V and 10 bases from J; bases unmatched to any gene: 12. This CDR3 reads CASGGRGRDGEQFF. Written as DNA, the CDR3 is TGTGCCAGCGGGGGGCGCGGGAGGGATGGCGAGCAGTTCTTC.

There are many counts of this clonotype. The rearrangement links TRBV12-3 or TRBV12-4 to TRBJ2-7; D assignment may be TRBD1 or TRBD2 (5 bases each). Trimming took off 1 base at V and 5 bases at J, with 12 bases between the two ends. The CDR3 has 14 amino acids. The CDR3 DNA follows: TGTGCCAGCAGTTTAGGCAGGGAGTGGGACGAGCAGTACTTC. This gives the protein CASSLGREWDEQYF.

The genes are TRBV10-3 and TRBJ1-4, with D unresolved. V was clipped by 0 bases and J by 0 bases, with 8 bases between them. The CDR3 totals 16 residues. Germline V gene lookup returns CDR1 ENHRY and CDR2 SYGVKD. The CDR3 DNA is TGTGCCATCAGTGAGTCGGGGAGGACAACTAATGAAAAACTGTTTTTT. This gives the protein CAISESGRTTNEKLFF.

The gene calls are TRBV30 and TRBJ2-7; the D is unclear. V lost 4 bases and J lost 2, with 24 bases in between. The CDR3 covers 17 residues. Germline CDR1 is GTSNPN and CDR2 is SVGIG (reference sequence). The CDR3 DNA sequence: TGTGCCTGGATCGACCGCACCGACACCTCGCGCCCCTACGAGCAGTACTTC. Its translation is CAWIDRTDTSRPYEQYF.

This chain uses TRBV5-1 with TRBJ2-1; 8 bases fit TRBD2. Germline trimming cut 3 bases from V and 2 bases from J; bases unmatched to any gene: 10. The CDR3 totals 17 residues. The germline CDR1 and CDR2 sequences are SGHRS and YFSETQ. The DNA for the CDR3 is TGCGCCAGCAGCTCGACTAGCGTGGGGGATCCCTACAATGAGCAGTTCTTC. It encodes CASSSTSVGDPYNEQFF.

Ten or more counts support this clonotype. DNA of the CDR3: TGTGCCACCAGTGAAAACAATCCGGAGCAGTTCTTC. This gives the protein CATSENNPEQFF. The chain links TRBV24-1 to TRBJ2-1; D ambiguous. This CDR3 comprises 12 residues. The V and J ends lost 4 bases and 10 bases respectively, with 10 bases between them. The germline V gene encodes CDR1 KGHDR and CDR2 SFDVKD.

This clonotype was counted only a few times. The chain couples TRBV12-3 or TRBV12-4 to TRBJ1-6; D is unclear. The CDR3 sequence is 18 residues long. V was trimmed by 3 bases and J by 1 base, leaving 16 bases between them. Written as DNA, the CDR3 is TGTGCCAGCAGTTTCTCCCCACTTCGAGGATCCTATAATTCACCCCTCCACTTT. Protein: CASSFSPLRGSYNSPLHF.

This clonotype was recorded many times. The chain carries TRBV7-8 and TRBJ2-7; D might be TRBD2 (6 bases). The germline V gene encodes CDR1 SGHVS and CDR2 FQNEAQ. The CDR3 runs 13 residues. The germline V and J ends were trimmed by 6 bases and 1 base, with 10 bases remaining between them. The CDR3 nucleotides read TGTGCCAGCAGTAGCGGCCTATCCTACGAGCAGTACTTC. This gives the protein CASSSGLSYEQYF.

This clonotype appeared many times. V gene TRBV7-6 combines with J gene TRBJ2-7; 12 nucleotides line up with TRBD2. The CDR3 loop spans 16 amino acids. Looked up from germline, CDR1 is SGHVS and CDR2 is FNYEAQ. The junction had 10 bases not matched to a gene; V was cut back by 3 bases and J by 7 bases. The CDR3 here is CASSLTTSGRGREQYV. The CDR3 bases are TGTGCCAGCAGCTTGACGACTAGCGGGAGAGGTAGGGAGCAGTACGTC.

This clonotype occurred a few times. V usage is TRBV20-1 and J usage is TRBJ2-5, with unresolved D. CDR1 is DFQATT and CDR2 is SNEGSKA in the germline V gene (reference sequence). The CDR3 totals 10 residues. Trimming shortened V by 2 bases and J by 5 bases, and 3 bases separated the two germline ends. The CDR3 DNA is TGCAGTGCTAGATCGGAGACCCAGTACTTC. Amino acid sequence: CSARSETQYF.

This clonotype was counted many times. This rearrangement joins TRBV27 to TRBJ2-1, with 8 positions matching TRBD2. Germline V gene data show CDR1 as MNHEY and CDR2 as SMNVEV (reference sequence). The CDR3 is made up of 15 amino acids. The V segment lost 2 bases and the J segment 4 bases; nucleotides outside the gene matches: 4. The chain's CDR3 is CASSLGGRNYNEQFF. The CDR3 DNA follows: TGTGCCAGCAGTTTAGGCGGGAGGAATTACAATGAGCAGTTCTTC.

This clonotype was detected a few times. The genes are TRBV20-1 and TRBJ2-7; D might be TRBD2 (5 bases). Looked up from germline, CDR1 is DFQATT and CDR2 is SNEGSKA (reference sequence). This CDR3 is built from 16 residues. Deletions cut 1 base from V and 4 bases from J, with 20 bases between. The CDR3 coding sequence is TGCAGTGCTAGAGCCGTTTGGGGTGGGGAGTGGTACGAGCAGTACTTC. This sequence encodes CSARAVWGGEWYEQYF.

This clonotype appeared a few times. The chain joins TRBV5-4 to TRBJ2-1, with D uncertain. The CDR3 has 14 amino acids. V lost 4 bases, J lost 1 base, and 9 bases lay in between. The germline CDR1 and CDR2 sequences are SGHNT and YYREEE (reference sequence). CDR3 coding DNA: TGTGCCAGCAGCGAAGGGAATTCCTACAATGAGCAGTTCTTC. This gives the protein CASSEGNSYNEQFF. The entire variable domain, with the rest obtained from reference TRBV5-4 and TRBJ2-1, is as follows: ETGVTQSPTHLIKTRGQQVTLRCSSQSGHNTVSWYQQALGQGPQFIFQYYREEENGRGNFPPRFSGLQFPNYSSELNVNALELDDSALYLCASSEGNSYNEQFFGPGTRLTVL.

This clonotype was detected only a few times. The V call is TRBV7-8, the J call TRBJ2-7; weak D call: TRBD1 (6 bases). The CDR3 covers 14 residues. The V gene lost 2 bases and the J gene lost 5 bases, with 13 bases spanning the gap. CDR1 and CDR2 from the germline V gene are SGHVS and FQNEAQ. The CDR3 sequence is CASSLITGIHEQYV. CDR3 DNA: TGTGCCAGCAGCTTAATTACAGGGATCCACGAGCAGTACGTC.